The sample holds one count of the clone carrying this T cell receptor (beta chain). As yet, its antigen is unknown. Study observations and caveats: Tumor memory CD4+ T cell TCR gene usage was found to cluster with blood and lymph node memory CD4+ cells and with lymph node naive CD4+ cells.

Full-length variable regions came from constant-region reverse primers plus semi-nested Nested Universal Primer A PCR. TCRdb reprocessed the 5' RACE reads via MiXCR and lists one record per CDR3 protein. The table shows under 35,000 distinct CDR3 sequences, with about 24% occurring only once. Memory CD4+ cells were defined as CD4+CD45RO+CD25-. The specimen was memory CD4+ T cells sorted from blood. The sample's subset: memory CD4+ T cells, CD4+CD45RO+CD25-. This clonotype was sampled from a female donor with breast cancer.

CDR3 in amino acids: CASSLTLLAGDKTDTQYF. The CDR3 DNA follows: TGTGCCAGCAGTTTAACCCTCCTGGCAGGGGATAAAACAGATACGCAGTATTTT. The V call is TRBV27, the J call TRBJ2-3, with D possibly being TRBD1 (6 bases). V was trimmed by 2 bases and J by 3 bases, leaving 21 bases between them. The germline gives CDR1 MNHEY, CDR2 SMNVEV (reference sequence). The CDR3 runs to 18 residues.